This is a list of T cell receptor beta chains from one sample in a study of T cell responses to AZD1222 COVID-19 vaccine. Data came from immunoSEQ multiplex PCR; TCRdb stores just in-frame clones and leaves some out. This table holds 69,000 or so clones, more than 75% found once. This material consisted of peripheral blood, taken 28 days after the second dose of the MenACWY control vaccine. The source of these receptors is an adult who received the MenACWY meningococcal vaccine as a control. Both conserved end residues are part of each CDR3. D genes are given only for firm matches. Not every row has a clone size; where given, it reads once, few, many or a size class.

>TRBV3-1/TRBV3-2|TRBD1|NA|TRBJ2-5|13
TGTGCCAGCAGCCCGGACAGGGCGAAGACCCAGTACTTC
CASSPDRAKTQYF
>TRBV3-1/TRBV3-2|NA|NA|TRBJ2-5|12
TGTGCCAGCAGCCAAGGGGCAGAGACCCAGTACTTC
CASSQGAETQYF
>TRBV19|NA|NA|TRBJ1-4|16
TGTGCCAGTAGTGAATTCTGGAGTGCAACTAATGAAAAACTGTTTTTT
CASSEFWSATNEKLFF
>TRBV7-9|NA|NA|TRBJ1-1|14
TGTGCCAGCAGCTTAGGAGTTCTTAGGACTGAAGCTTTCTTT
CASSLGVLRTEAFF
>TRBV4-2|TRBD1|NA|TRBJ1-4|16
TGTGCCAGCAGCCAATTTAGGACAGGGACGAATGAAAAACTGTTTTTT
CASSQFRTGTNEKLFF
>TRBV24-1|NA|NA|TRBJ1-1|13
TGTGCCACCAGTGACGGCGGGAACACTGAAGCTTTCTTT
CATSDGGNTEAFF
>TRBV19|NA|NA|TRBJ1-1|12
TGTGCCAGCCAGGGAGGGTACACTGAAGCTTTCTTT
CASQGGYTEAFF
>TRBV7-2|NA|NA|TRBJ1-5|15
TGTGCCAGCAGCTTAGGAGGGGAATTCAATCAGCCCCAGCATTTT
CASSLGGEFNQPQHF
>TRBV7-9|TRBD1|once|TRBJ2-7|15
TGTGCCAGCAGCTTAGCGGACAGGGGGACCTACGAGCAGTACTTC
CASSLADRGTYEQYF
>TRBV4-3|NA|NA|TRBJ2-7|14
TGCGCCAGCAGCCAGGACACTAGCTACGACGAGCAGTACTTC
CASSQDTSYDEQYF
>TRBV24-1|NA|NA|TRBJ2-6|14
TGTGCCACTTCGAGGGCCTCCGGGGCCAACGTCCTGACTTTC
CATSRASGANVLTF
>TRBV6-2/TRBV6-3|NA|few|TRBJ2-4|14
TGTGCCAGCACCCCCTCTGCAGCCAAAAACATTCAGTACTTC
CASTPSAAKNIQYF
>TRBV7-2|NA|NA|TRBJ1-5|15
TGTGCCAGCAGTTGGACAGTTTATAGCAATCAGCCCCAGCATTTT
CASSWTVYSNQPQHF
>TRBV6-1|NA|NA|TRBJ2-2|15
TGTGCCAGCAGTGATCGCGGTCAGTTCACCGGGGAGCTGTTTTTT
CASSDRGQFTGELFF
>TRBV6-2/TRBV6-3|NA|NA|TRBJ2-6|16
TGTGCCAGCAGTTACTCGGAGGGGACCGGGGCCAACGTCCTGACTTTC
CASSYSEGTGANVLTF
>TRBV5-1|NA|once|TRBJ2-7|14
TGCGCCAGCAGACCGGGAATGGGGACCTACGAGCAGTACTTC
CASRPGMGTYEQYF
>TRBV5-8|NA|once|TRBJ1-5|14
TGTGCCAGCAGCTGGGACGGATTGTATCAGCCCCAGCATTTT
CASSWDGLYQPQHF
>TRBV30|NA|few|TRBJ2-7|13
TGTGCCTGGGGGGGCGCCTCGGACATCGAGCAGTACTTC
CAWGGASDIEQYF
>TRBV9|NA|NA|TRBJ2-6|15
TGTGCCAGCAGCGTTGCAGGGTCTGGGGCCAACGTCCTGACTTTC
CASSVAGSGANVLTF
>TRBV28|NA|NA|TRBJ1-2|10
TGTGCCAGCAGCGCTTATGGCTACACCTTC
CASSAYGYTF
>TRBV28|NA|NA|TRBJ2-7|15
TGTGCCAGCAGTAAAGGCCTCGCTAAACTATACGAGCAGTACTTC
CASSKGLAKLYEQYF
>TRBV5-1|NA|NA|TRBJ2-5|13
TGCGCCAGTATTTCGAGCGAGGAAGAGACCCAGTACTTC
CASISSEEETQYF
>TRBV3-1/TRBV3-2|NA|NA|TRBJ2-1|16
TGTGCCAGCACCCCTGGGGGCGCAGTAGCCTACAATGAGCAGTTCTTC
CASTPGGAVAYNEQFF
>TRBV4-3|NA|NA|TRBJ2-3|14
TGCGCCAGCAGCCAGGCCCAAGTTTGGGGTACGCAGTATTTT
CASSQAQVWGTQYF
>TRBV2|TRBD1|NA|TRBJ2-7|14
TGTGCCAGCAGCGCCCAACAGGGGGTGTACGAGCAGTACTTC
CASSAQQGVYEQYF
>TRBV4-1|TRBD1|NA|TRBJ2-7|14
TGCGCCAGCAGCCACCCCGGGACAGGGCAAGAGCAGTACTTC
CASSHPGTGQEQYF
>TRBV2|NA|NA|TRBJ1-2|15
TGTGCCAGCACTTCTGCCCGCCGGGGCAACTATGGCTACACCTTC
CASTSARRGNYGYTF
>TRBV5-1|TRBD2|NA|TRBJ2-3|15
TGCGCCAGCAGCTTGGATGGCGGGAGGGTGGATACGCAGTATTTT
CASSLDGGRVDTQYF
>TRBV2|NA|NA|TRBJ1-2|16
TGTGCCAGCAGTGAAACCGGGGGTCAGAGAATGTATGGCTACACCTTC
CASSETGGQRMYGYTF
>TRBV11-3|NA|NA|TRBJ2-5|13
TGTGCCAGCAGCTTAGAGGGGGCAGAGACCCAGTACTTC
CASSLEGAETQYF
>TRBV7-9|NA|NA|TRBJ1-1|13
TGTGCCAGCACCTCGGGGGGGCGAACTGAAGCTTTCTTT
CASTSGGRTEAFF
>TRBV6-5|NA|many|TRBJ2-2|15
TGTGCCAGCAGATCTTCCGGGGCGTTGGCCGGGGAGCTGTTTTTT
CASRSSGALAGELFF
>TRBV3-1/TRBV3-2|TRBD1|NA|TRBJ2-7|18
TGTGCCAGCAGGGACAATTGTGAGGGGACAGGGGCGTCCTACGAGCAGTACTTC
CASRDNCEGTGASYEQYF
>TRBV2|NA|NA|TRBJ2-7|13
TGTGCCAGCAGTGAGCAGGGAACCTACGAGCAGTACTTC
CASSEQGTYEQYF
>TRBV5-4|NA|NA|TRBJ1-1|15
TGTGCCAGCAGCTTGGGGGCGGAGTTGGACACTGAAGCTTTCTTT
CASSLGAELDTEAFF
>TRBV28|TRBD1|NA|TRBJ2-6|16
TGTGCCACCCGGGACAGGGGGCTGGCTGGGGCCAACGTCCTGACTTTC
CATRDRGLAGANVLTF
>TRBV11-2|TRBD2|NA|TRBJ2-7|15
TGTGCCAGCAGCTCTGCGGGAGGTCCCTCCTACGAGCAGTACTTC
CASSSAGGPSYEQYF
>TRBV18|TRBD1|NA|TRBJ1-3|16
TGTGCCAGCTCACCACGGACAGGCCACTCTGGAAACACCATATATTTT
CASSPRTGHSGNTIYF
>TRBV19|NA|NA|TRBJ2-7|10
TGTGCCAGTAGTAGCTACGAGCAGTACTTC
CASSSYEQYF
>TRBV6-5|TRBD1|NA|TRBJ1-6|15
TGTGCCAGCAGATCCTCCGGGACAGCTAATTCACCCCTCCACTTT
CASRSSGTANSPLHF
>TRBV28|TRBD1|NA|TRBJ1-1|14
TGTGCCAGCAGACAGGACAGGGTCAGCACTGAAGCTTTCTTT
CASRQDRVSTEAFF
>TRBV6-5|NA|NA|TRBJ1-6|15
TGTGCCAGCAGTTACTCGGGGACAATTAATTCACCCCTCCACTTT
CASSYSGTINSPLHF
>TRBV24-1|TRBD2|NA|TRBJ2-3|15
TGTGCCACCAGTGATCCGCTGGGAGGGACAGATACGCAGTATTTT
CATSDPLGGTDTQYF
>TRBV28|NA|NA|TRBJ1-6|15
TGTGCCAGCAGTTTACCCTTGGGTTTTAATTCACCCCTCCACTTT
CASSLPLGFNSPLHF
>TRBV4-3|TRBD1|NA|TRBJ1-2|15
TGCGCCAGCAGCCAGAGGACAGGGAGATTGAATGGCTACACCTTC
CASSQRTGRLNGYTF
>TRBV5-4|NA|NA|TRBJ1-1|13
TGTGCCAGCAGCTTGGCAGCGAACACTGAAGCTTTCTTT
CASSLAANTEAFF
>TRBV29-1|TRBD2|NA|TRBJ2-3|13
TGCAGCGTTGAGCGGGAGATCGCAGATACGCAGTATTTT
CSVEREIADTQYF
>TRBV6-6|NA|NA|TRBJ2-2|14
TGTGCCAGCAGTTCCAATTCGAACACCGGGGAGCTGTTTTTT
CASSSNSNTGELFF
>TRBV30|NA|NA|TRBJ2-7|12
TGTGCCTGGAGGGGGGCCAGCAGGGAGCAGTACTTC
CAWRGASREQYF
>TRBV28|TRBD2|once|TRBJ2-5|14
TGTGCCAGCAGGGATAGCGGGGGGAAAGAGACCCAGTACTTC
CASRDSGGKETQYF
>TRBV28|NA|NA|TRBJ2-2|11
TGCTTAACAGGGTCGGCCGGGGAGCTGTTTTTT
CLTGSAGELFF
>TRBV7-7|NA|few|TRBJ2-1|13
TGTGCTAGCAGCTTAAATAGGGACAATGAGCAGTTCTTC
CASSLNRDNEQFF
>TRBV27|NA|NA|TRBJ2-2|16
TGTGCCAGCAAGGTCCCGGGGCTGCGAGGCACCGGGGAGCTGTTTTTT
CASKVPGLRGTGELFF
>TRBV7-2|NA|NA|TRBJ1-2|15
TGTGCCAGCAGCTTAGAGATGTCGGGAGCCGATGGCTACACCTTC
CASSLEMSGADGYTF
>TRBV11-3|NA|NA|TRBJ2-2|15
TGTGCCAGCAGCTTAAGCGGACTGAACACCGGGGAGCTGTTTTTT
CASSLSGLNTGELFF
>TRBV12-5|NA|NA|TRBJ2-7|17
TGTGCTAGTGGTTTGGTACTGTCTACGAGCCACTCCTACGAGCAGTACTTC
CASGLVLSTSHSYEQYF
>TRBV4-1|TRBD1|NA|TRBJ1-6|15
TGCGCCAGCACCGCTGCAGGGGGGGAAGAGTCACCCCTCCACTTT
CASTAAGGEESPLHF
>TRBV4-3|NA|NA|TRBJ1-6|14
TGCGCCAGCAGCATCGACAGTTCCATGGCACCCCTCCACTTT
CASSIDSSMAPLHF
>TRBV28|NA|NA|TRBJ2-7|12
TGTGCCAGCAGCCAGATCTCCTACGAGCAGTACTTC
CASSQISYEQYF
>TRBV4-2|NA|NA|TRBJ1-4|15
TGTGCCAGCAGCCAAGTAAGCGACCAGAGGGAAAAACTGTTTTTT
CASSQVSDQREKLFF